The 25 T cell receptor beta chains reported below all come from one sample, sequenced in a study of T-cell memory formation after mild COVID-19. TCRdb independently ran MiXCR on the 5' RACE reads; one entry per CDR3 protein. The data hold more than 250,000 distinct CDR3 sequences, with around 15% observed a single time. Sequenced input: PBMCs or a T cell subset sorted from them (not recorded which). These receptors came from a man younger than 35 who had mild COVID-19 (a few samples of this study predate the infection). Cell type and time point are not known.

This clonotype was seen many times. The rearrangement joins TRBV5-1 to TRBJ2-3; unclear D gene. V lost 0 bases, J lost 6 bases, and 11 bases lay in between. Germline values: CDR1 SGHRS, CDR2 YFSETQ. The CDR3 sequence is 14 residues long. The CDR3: CASSLGISQDTQYF. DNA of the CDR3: TGCGCCAGCAGCTTGGGAATCTCCCAGGATACGCAGTATTTT.

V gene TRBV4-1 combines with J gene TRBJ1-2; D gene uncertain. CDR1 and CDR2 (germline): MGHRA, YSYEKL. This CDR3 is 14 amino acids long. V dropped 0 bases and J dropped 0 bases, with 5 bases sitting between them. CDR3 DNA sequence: TGCGCCAGCAGCCAAGAACGTACTAACTATGGCTACACCTTC. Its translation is CASSQERTNYGYTF.

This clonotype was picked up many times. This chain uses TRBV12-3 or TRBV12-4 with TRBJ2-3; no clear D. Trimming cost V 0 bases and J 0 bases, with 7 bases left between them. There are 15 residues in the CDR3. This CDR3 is CASSLAVHSTDTQYF. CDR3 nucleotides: TGTGCCAGCAGTTTAGCGGTACATAGCACAGATACGCAGTATTTT.

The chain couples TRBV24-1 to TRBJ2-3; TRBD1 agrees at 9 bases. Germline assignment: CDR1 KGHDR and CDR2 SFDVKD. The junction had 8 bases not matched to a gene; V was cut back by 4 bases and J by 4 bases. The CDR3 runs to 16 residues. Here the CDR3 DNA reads TGTGCCACCAGTGAGGAGACCGGGACAGGGTCAGATACGCAGTATTTT. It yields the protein CATSEETGTGSDTQYF.

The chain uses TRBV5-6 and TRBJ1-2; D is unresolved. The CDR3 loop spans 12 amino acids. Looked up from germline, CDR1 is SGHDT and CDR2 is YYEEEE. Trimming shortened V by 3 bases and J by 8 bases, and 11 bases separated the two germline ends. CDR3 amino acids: CASSSGRWGYTF. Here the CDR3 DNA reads TGTGCCAGCAGCTCAGGCCGCTGGGGCTACACCTTC.

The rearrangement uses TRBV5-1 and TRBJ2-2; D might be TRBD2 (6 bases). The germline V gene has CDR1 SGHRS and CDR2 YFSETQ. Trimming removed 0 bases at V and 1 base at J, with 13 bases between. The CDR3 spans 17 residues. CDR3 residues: CASSLDGGEVNTGELFF. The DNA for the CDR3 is TGCGCCAGCAGCTTGGATGGAGGGGAGGTGAACACCGGGGAGCTGTTTTTT.

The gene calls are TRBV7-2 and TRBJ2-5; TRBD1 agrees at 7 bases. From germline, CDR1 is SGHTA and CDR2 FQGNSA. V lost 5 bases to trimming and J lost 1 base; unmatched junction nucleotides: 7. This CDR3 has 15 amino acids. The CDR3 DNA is TGTGCCAGCAGCCCCGGGACAGCACCCCAAGAGACCCAGTACTTC. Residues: CASSPGTAPQETQYF.

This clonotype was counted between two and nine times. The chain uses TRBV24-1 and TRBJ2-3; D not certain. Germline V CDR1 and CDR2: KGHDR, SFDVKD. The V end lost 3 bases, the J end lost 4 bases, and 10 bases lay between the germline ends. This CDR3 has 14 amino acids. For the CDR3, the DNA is TGTGCCACCAGTGATCCCTCTCTGGCAGATACGCAGTATTTT. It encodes CATSDPSLADTQYF.

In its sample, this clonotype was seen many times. The CDR3 region is CASSRSRGFRETQYF. CDR3 DNA sequence: TGTGCCAGCAGTCGAAGCAGGGGATTCAGAGAGACCCAGTACTTC. The chain joins TRBV7-9 to TRBJ2-5; D might be TRBD1 (6 bases). V was clipped by 6 bases and J by 4 bases, with 18 bases between them. The germline V gene has CDR1 SEHNR and CDR2 FQNEAQ (reference sequence). There are 15 residues in the CDR3.

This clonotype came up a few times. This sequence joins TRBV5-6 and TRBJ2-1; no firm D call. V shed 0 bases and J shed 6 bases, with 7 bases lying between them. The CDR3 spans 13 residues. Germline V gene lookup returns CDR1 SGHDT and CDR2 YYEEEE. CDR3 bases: TGTGCCAGCAGCTTGGACAGTCCCAATGAGCAGTTCTTC. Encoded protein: CASSLDSPNEQFF.

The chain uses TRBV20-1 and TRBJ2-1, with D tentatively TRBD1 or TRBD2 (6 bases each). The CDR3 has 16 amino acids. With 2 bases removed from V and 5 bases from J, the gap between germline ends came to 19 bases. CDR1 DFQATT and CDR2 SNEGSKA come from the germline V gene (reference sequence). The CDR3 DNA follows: TGCAGTGCTAGACTACGGACGGGGGCAACGAACAATGAGCAGTTCTTC. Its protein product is CSARLRTGATNNEQFF.

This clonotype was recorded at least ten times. CDR3 DNA: TGTGCCAGCAGCTTCGGGACAGGGACTACCGGGGAGCTGTTTTTT. Its protein product is CASSFGTGTTGELFF. V usage is TRBV7-2 and J usage is TRBJ2-2, with 9 positions matching TRBD1. Germline loops: CDR1 SGHTA, CDR2 FQGNSA. Germline trimming cut 3 bases from V and 5 bases from J; bases unmatched to any gene: 4. CDR3 size: 15 residues.

CDR3 DNA sequence: TGTGCCAGCAGTTTAGGCAGACCTAACTATGGCTACACCTTC. Translation gives CASSLGRPNYGYTF. The V gene is TRBV12-3 or TRBV12-4, the J gene TRBJ1-2; D ambiguous. Trimming cost V 1 base and J 0 bases, with 6 bases left between them. The CDR3 is 14 amino acids.

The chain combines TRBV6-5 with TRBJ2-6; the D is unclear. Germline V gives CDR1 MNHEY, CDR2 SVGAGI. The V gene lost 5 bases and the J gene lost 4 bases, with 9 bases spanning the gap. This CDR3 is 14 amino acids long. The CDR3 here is CASSVKWGANVLTF. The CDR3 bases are TGTGCCAGCAGTGTTAAGTGGGGGGCCAACGTCCTGACTTTC.

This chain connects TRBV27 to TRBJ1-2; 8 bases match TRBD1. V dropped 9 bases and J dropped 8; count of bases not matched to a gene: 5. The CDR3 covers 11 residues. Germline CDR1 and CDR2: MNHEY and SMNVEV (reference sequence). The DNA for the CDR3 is TGTGCCAGGGAGGGACAGGACGGCTACACCTTC. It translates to CAREGQDGYTF.

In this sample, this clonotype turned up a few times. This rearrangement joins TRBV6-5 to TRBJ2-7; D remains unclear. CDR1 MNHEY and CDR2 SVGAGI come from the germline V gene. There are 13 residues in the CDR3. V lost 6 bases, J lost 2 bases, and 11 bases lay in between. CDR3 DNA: TGTGCCAGCAGCCCCTCCCCGACCTACGAGCAGTACTTC. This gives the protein CASSPSPTYEQYF.

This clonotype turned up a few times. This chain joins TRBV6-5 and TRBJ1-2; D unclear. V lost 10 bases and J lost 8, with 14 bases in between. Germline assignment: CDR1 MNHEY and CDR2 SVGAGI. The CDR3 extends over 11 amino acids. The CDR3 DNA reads TGTGCCATCCGGGGAGACGCAGGCTACACCTTC. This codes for CAIRGDAGYTF.

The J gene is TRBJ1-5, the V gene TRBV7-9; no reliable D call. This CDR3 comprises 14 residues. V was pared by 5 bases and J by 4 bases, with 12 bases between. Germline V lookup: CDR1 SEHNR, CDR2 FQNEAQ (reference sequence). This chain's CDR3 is CASSRGEGNQPQHF. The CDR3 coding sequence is TGTGCCAGCAGCCGAGGCGAGGGTAATCAGCCCCAGCATTTT.

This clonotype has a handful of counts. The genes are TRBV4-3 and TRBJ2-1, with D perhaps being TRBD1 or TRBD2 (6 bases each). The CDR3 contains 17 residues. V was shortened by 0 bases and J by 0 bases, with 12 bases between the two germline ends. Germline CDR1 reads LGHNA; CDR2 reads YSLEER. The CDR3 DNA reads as TGCGCCAGCAGCCAAGATAGAGGGGGGAACTCCTACAATGAGCAGTTCTTC. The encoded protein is CASSQDRGGNSYNEQFF.

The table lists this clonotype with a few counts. The CDR3 is CASLRAANEKLFF. Here the CDR3 DNA reads TGTGCCAGCCTTCGGGCGGCTAATGAAAAACTGTTTTTT. The chain links TRBV12-3 or TRBV12-4 to TRBJ1-4, with D unresolved. V was pared by 8 bases and J by 3 bases, with 10 bases between. This CDR3 is 13 amino acids long.

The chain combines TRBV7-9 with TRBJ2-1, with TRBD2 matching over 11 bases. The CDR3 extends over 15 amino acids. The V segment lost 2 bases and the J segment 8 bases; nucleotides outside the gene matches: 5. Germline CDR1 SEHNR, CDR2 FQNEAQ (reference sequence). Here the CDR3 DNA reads TGTGCCAGCAGCTTACTAGCGGGGGGTTCCGATGAGCAGTTCTTC. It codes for CASSLLAGGSDEQFF.

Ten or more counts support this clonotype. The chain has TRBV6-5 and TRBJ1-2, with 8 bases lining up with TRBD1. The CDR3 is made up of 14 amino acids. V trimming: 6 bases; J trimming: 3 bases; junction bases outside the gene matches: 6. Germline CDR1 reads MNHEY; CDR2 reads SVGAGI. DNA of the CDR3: TGTGCCAGCAGCCGGACAGGGTCTCACTATGGCTACACCTTC. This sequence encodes CASSRTGSHYGYTF.

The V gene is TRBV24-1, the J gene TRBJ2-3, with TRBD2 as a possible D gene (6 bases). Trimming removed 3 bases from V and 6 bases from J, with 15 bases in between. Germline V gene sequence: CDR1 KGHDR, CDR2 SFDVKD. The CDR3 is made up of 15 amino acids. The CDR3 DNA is TGTGCCACCAGTGATCCCCGGATCGGGGGTGATACGCAGTATTTT. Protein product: CATSDPRIGGDTQYF.

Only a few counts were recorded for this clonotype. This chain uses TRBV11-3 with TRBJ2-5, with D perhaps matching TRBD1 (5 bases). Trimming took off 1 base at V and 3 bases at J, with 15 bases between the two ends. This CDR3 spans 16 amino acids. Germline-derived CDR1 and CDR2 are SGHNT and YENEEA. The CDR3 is CASSLGGITTEETQYF. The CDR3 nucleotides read TGTGCCAGCAGCTTAGGGGGCATTACGACCGAAGAGACCCAGTACTTC.

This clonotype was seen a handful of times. CDR3 bases: TGCGCCAGCAGAAAGGGACAGGACCCGTCTAGCTATGGCTACACCTTC. This translates into CASRKGQDPSSYGYTF. This sequence joins TRBV5-1 and TRBJ1-2, with 8 positions matching TRBD1. The ends lost 5 bases at V and 4 bases at J; junction bases unmatched: 13. Germline V lookup: CDR1 SGHRS, CDR2 YFSETQ. This CDR3 region has 16 residues.